This paragraph reports one T cell receptor (beta chain). Its antigen has not been determined. No qualities accompany the bases; no much larger clone lies one base away. These data are taken from a study of blood T cell repertoires in COVID-19 (dated by TCRdb to the early 2020s). Notes on the research overall: Samples from collaborators originated in the United States, Italy and Spain and spanned both the acute and convalescent phases of COVID-19. The material from the prospective study consisted of cDNA or gDNA derived from T cells, B-cell-depleted T cells, or PBMCs. The dataset comprised deeply sampled blood TCRbeta repertoires from subjects exposed to, actively infected with, or recovered from COVID-19. A freely available public database, intended as a resource for researchers studying the immune response to SARS-CoV-2, is where the repertoires were released. Samples were obtained from the ongoing ImmuneRACE study (first 160 participants) and from over 1,000 subjects provided by 6 global collaborators. Nearly every sample came with metadata listing a de-identified subject ID, COVID-19 status, age in years and sex. Where HLA class I and class II types were available, the types were taken from metadata supplied by the sample provider, not from assay-based typing.

The CDR1 and CDR2 encoded by the germline V gene are MGHRA and YSYEKL. Spanning cysteine to phenylalanine, the CDR3 consists of 15 amino acids. Of the read, only the CDR3 DNA is kept; its 45 bases are in frame from base 1. At the junction V is shortened by 2 bases and J by 5 bases; bases outside the gene matches: 0. One collaborating source in Seattle enrolled patients during active infection and followed them longitudinally through the course of disease. Whole blood was collected in K2EDTA tubes by collaborating institutions according to the institutions' own protocols. For TCRbeta analysis, collaborator samples were shipped as frozen whole blood, as isolated PBMCs, or as DNA extracted from either sample type. TCRbeta CDR3 regions were amplified from genomic DNA by means of the immunoSEQ Assay, a bias-controlled multiplex PCR. The authors processed their data as follows. Within the assay, amplification of reference gene primers was used to estimate how many nucleated cells each sample contained. To quantify the absolute abundance of each unique TCRbeta CDR3 rearrangement, sequence reads were collapsed and filtered. For each sample, productive Simpson clonality was calculated as the square root of Simpson's diversity index over productive rearrangements. TCRdb mirrors the immuneACCESS table, restricted to in-frame sequences. Some clones are absent from its copies; in checked studies, under half trace to an unresolved V gene, and the reason for the others is unknown. V, J and clone size derive from that table, while D and trimming were established from the DNA sequence. For this sample the table gives 300,000 to 350,000 clones, of which roughly 89% were detected only once. The ten largest make up approximately 9.3% of the sample.

General study outcomes and caveats: The amount of clinical and demographic metadata varied by source and participant and was provided uncurated.

The chain uses TRBV4-1 and TRBJ2-2, and 12 junction bases match TRBD2. The source of this sequence is a man under 40 with COVID-19, enrolled during active disease. Sequenced sample: peripheral blood. CDR3 region: CASSQLAGGTGELFF. The DNA reads as follows: TGCGCCAGCAGCCAACTAGCGGGAGGGACCGGGGAGCTGTTTTTT.